The rows below give T cell receptor beta chains drawn from one sample of a study of CD8 T cells in Susac syndrome. TCRdb re-called the immunoSEQ multiplex PCR reads through MiXCR, storing one row per CDR3 protein. The data show about 210,000 distinct CDR3 sequences, 95% seen once. Sequenced input: CD4+ T cells from PBMCs. These receptors originate from a human donor with multiple sclerosis. Each CDR3 is given with its conserved first and last residue. Each record gives: V gene, J gene, clone size, D gene, CDR3 protein, CDR3 DNA. A D gene is named only where the DNA matches it firmly. Some rows have no size entry. The others give once, few or many, or a class for an expanded clone.

TRBV5-1	TRBJ1-1	-	TRBD1	CASTRQGRNTEAFF	TGCGCCAGCACCCGACAGGGCAGGAACACTGAAGCTTTCTTT
TRBV29-1	TRBJ1-1	-	TRBD1	CSAQGLGTEAFF	TGCAGCGCACAGGGGCTAGGGACTGAAGCTTTCTTT
TRBV5-1	TRBJ1-1	-	-	CASSFQLDTEAFF	TGCGCCAGCAGCTTCCAACTGGACACTGAAGCTTTCTTT
TRBV14	TRBJ2-1	once	-	CASSQAPTHNEQFF	TGTGCCAGCAGCCAAGCCCCGACCCACAATGAGCAGTTCTTC
TRBV20-1	TRBJ2-3	-	TRBD2	CSAGGLAGTTDTQYF	TGCAGTGCTGGAGGACTAGCGGGTACCACAGATACGCAGTATTTT
TRBV25-1	TRBJ2-5	-	-	CASSETGGPETQYF	TGTGCCAGCAGTGAAACGGGTGGCCCGGAGACCCAGTACTTC
TRBV2	TRBJ1-2	-	-	CASSPSADNYGYTF	TGTGCCAGCAGCCCGTCTGCAGATAACTATGGCTACACCTTC
TRBV29-1	TRBJ1-2	-	-	CSVFRDQGRYGYTF	TGCAGCGTTTTCCGTGATCAGGGGCGCTATGGCTACACCTTC
TRBV30	TRBJ2-1	-	-	CAWSGGAWENEQFF	TGTGCCTGGAGTGGAGGGGCCTGGGAAAATGAGCAGTTCTTC
TRBV6-2/TRBV6-3	TRBJ1-5	-	-	CASTAGFDQPQHF	TGTGCCAGCACCGCAGGGTTCGATCAGCCCCAGCATTTT
TRBV4-1	TRBJ2-7	-	-	CASSQVVTSVAYEQYF	TGCGCCAGCAGCCAAGTCGTTACCAGCGTAGCCTACGAGCAGTACTTC
TRBV20-1	TRBJ1-5	-	TRBD1	CSARETGGFNQPQHF	TGCAGTGCTAGAGAGACAGGGGGCTTCAATCAGCCCCAGCATTTT
TRBV20-1	TRBJ2-3	-	-	CSASRRDTQYF	TGCAGTGCTAGCAGGCGGGATACGCAGTATTTT
TRBV29-1	TRBJ2-1	-	-	CSVAKGQGYNEQFF	TGCAGCGTTGCTAAGGGTCAGGGGTACAATGAGCAGTTCTTC
TRBV29-1	TRBJ1-1	-	-	CSVGTGGNTEAFF	TGCAGCGTTGGTACTGGAGGCAACACTGAAGCTTTCTTT
TRBV12-3/TRBV12-4	TRBJ2-1	-	TRBD1	CASRTGVSEQFF	TGTGCCAGCAGAACAGGGGTTAGCGAGCAGTTCTTC
TRBV19	TRBJ2-5	-	TRBD2	CASAGTNEETQYF	TGTGCCAGTGCCGGGACTAACGAAGAGACCCAGTACTTC
TRBV15	TRBJ2-3	-	-	CATSRGGVTDTQYF	TGTGCCACCAGCAGAGGAGGTGTCACAGATACGCAGTATTTT
TRBV5-1	TRBJ1-2	-	-	CASRVTTVEGYTF	TGCGCCAGCAGGGTGACGACAGTGGAAGGCTACACCTTC
TRBV11-2	TRBJ1-6	-	-	CASSLRQLGKVALHF	TGTGCCAGCAGCTTAAGGCAGTTGGGGAAAGTGGCCCTCCACTTT
TRBV24-1	TRBJ2-1	-	-	CATSDGGTYNEQFF	TGTGCCACCAGTGACGGGGGAACCTACAATGAGCAGTTCTTC
TRBV19	TRBJ1-1	-	-	CASSIGRTEAFF	TGTGCCAGTAGTATAGGAAGGACTGAAGCTTTCTTT